The 14 T cell receptor beta chains reported below all come from one sample, sequenced in a study of blood T cell repertoires in COVID-19. This table comes from immunoSEQ multiplex PCR, and its TCRdb copy is limited to in-frame clones, with some not included. The repertoire holds tens of thousands of clones, with approximately 82% as singletons. Sequenced: peripheral blood. Every receptor here comes from a human donor in a cohort sampled during active COVID-19.

V usage is TRBV6-5 and J usage is TRBJ1-5; possible D gene TRBD1, 5 bases. Germline V gene lookup returns CDR1 MNHEY and CDR2 SVGAGI. The CDR3 loop spans 15 amino acids. V was trimmed by 8 bases and J by 0 bases, leaving 14 bases between them. The CDR3, as DNA: TGTGCCAGCCTCAATGGGGGGTATAGCAATCAGCCCCAGCATTTT. This sequence encodes CASLNGGYSNQPQHF.

V is TRBV6-5 and J is TRBJ1-6, with a weak D call TRBD1 (6 bases). CDR3 length: 15 amino acids. The germline V and J ends were trimmed by 4 bases and 10 bases, with 17 bases remaining between them. Germline V lookup: CDR1 MNHEY, CDR2 SVGAGI. CDR3 sequence reads: CASSFEGVRGSPLHF. CDR3 sequence (DNA): TGTGCCAGCAGTTTTGAGGGGGTTCGGGGCTCACCCCTCCACTTT.

The genes are TRBV2 and TRBJ1-2; 12 bases match TRBD1. This CDR3 spans 16 amino acids. CDR1 and CDR2 from the germline V gene are SNHLY and FYNNEI. V lost 6 bases and J lost 7; bases outside the gene matches: 12. CDR3 in amino acids: CASSAQRDRGPGGYTF. Written as DNA, the CDR3 is TGTGCCAGCAGCGCCCAGAGGGACAGGGGGCCAGGTGGCTACACCTTC.

This chain uses TRBV21-1 with TRBJ2-1; the listed D gene, TRBD1, was not tested against the DNA. TRBV21-1 is recorded as a pseudogene. The CDR3 is 12 amino acids. As DNA, the CDR3 is TGTGCCAGCAGGGCAGACAGGTCCGAGCAGTTCTTC. Amino acids: CASRADRSEQFF.

This clone was seen only a few times. The genes are TRBV19 and TRBJ2-7, with TRBD1 as a possible D gene (5 bases). The CDR3 contains 14 residues. Looked up from germline, CDR1 is LNHDA and CDR2 is SQIVND (reference sequence). Trimming removed 6 bases at V and 5 bases at J, with 17 bases between. CDR3 sequence: CASRIGPGSDEQYF. For the CDR3, the DNA is TGTGCCAGTAGGATCGGCCCAGGGTCGGACGAGCAGTACTTC.

V is TRBV13 and J is TRBJ2-7; 7 nucleotides agree with TRBD2. The germline gives CDR1 PRHDT, CDR2 FYEKMQ (reference sequence). Losses at the gene ends were 3 bases for V and 5 bases for J; bases not matched to a gene: 4. The CDR3 sequence is 13 residues long. The CDR3 sequence is CASSFLGTNEQYF. CDR3 in DNA: TGTGCCAGCAGCTTCCTAGGGACTAACGAGCAGTACTTC.

This sequence joins TRBV5-1 and TRBJ2-5, with 7 bases lining up with TRBD1. Germline V CDR1 and CDR2: SGHRS, YFSETQ. The CDR3 is made up of 16 amino acids. Trimming at V came to 0 bases and at J to 1 base, leaving 6 bases not matched to a gene. In nucleotides, the CDR3 is TGCGCCAGCAGCTTGGGGACAGGCCCTAGCCAAGAGACCCAGTACTTC. It codes for CASSLGTGPSQETQYF.

The chain combines TRBV28 with TRBJ1-1, with D unclear. Germline V gene sequence: CDR1 MDHEN, CDR2 SYDVKM. V was pared by 6 bases and J by 3 bases, with 14 bases between. This CDR3 has 14 amino acids. The CDR3 DNA reads TGTGCCAGCAGAGTGGGGAGGGTCGACACTGAAGCTTTCTTT. This translates into CASRVGRVDTEAFF.

CDR3 loop: CASSPFEQGLTGELFF. The CDR3 coding sequence is TGTGCCAGCTCACCTTTCGAACAGGGGCTCACCGGGGAGCTGTTTTTT. The chain recombines TRBV18 with TRBJ2-2; TRBD1 matches 7 bases. Germline lookup yields CDR1 KGHSH and CDR2 LQKENI. CDR3 length: 16 amino acids. The J segment lost 4 bases and the V segment lost 3 bases, leaving 8 bases of the junction unmatched.

The V and J genes are TRBV5-4 and TRBJ2-1; D is unresolved. V was pared by 4 bases and J by 0 bases, with 11 bases between. The CDR3 is 15 amino acids. Germline lookup yields CDR1 SGHNT and CDR2 YYREEE (reference sequence). Here the CDR3 reads CASSLTTSSYNEQFF. The CDR3, as DNA: TGTGCCAGCAGCCTGACGACAAGCTCCTACAATGAGCAGTTCTTC.

The rearrangement links TRBV7-9 to TRBJ1-1, with 7 bases fitting TRBD1. V shed 1 base, J shed 4 bases, and the junction held 3 bases outside the gene matches. CDR3 length: 14 amino acids. Germline V CDR1 and CDR2: SEHNR, FQNEAQ (reference sequence). CDR3 sequence: CASSLERDSTEAFF. The DNA of the CDR3 is TGTGCCAGCAGCTTAGAGAGGGACAGCACTGAAGCTTTCTTT.

In regard to this clone: The same CDR3 can be traced to other DNA sequences in this sample. V and J are TRBV12-3 or TRBV12-4 and TRBJ1-2, with TRBD1 as a possible D gene (5 bases). This CDR3 contains 13 residues. V gave up 5 bases and J gave up 2 bases, with 9 bases separating them. CDR3 nucleotides: TGTGCCAGCAGTCCGACAGACAACTATGGCTACACCTTC. This sequence encodes CASSPTDNYGYTF.

The V call is TRBV6-5, the J call TRBJ2-1, with 7 nucleotides matching TRBD1. The CDR3 covers 14 residues. V gave up 5 bases and J gave up 5 bases; unmatched junction bases: 6. Germline V gives CDR1 MNHEY, CDR2 SVGAGI. The CDR3 nucleotides read TGTGCCAGCAGTCGACAGGGCTACAACAATGAGCAGTTCTTC. This sequence encodes CASSRQGYNNEQFF.

In its sample, this clone was seen once. The chain links TRBV28 to TRBJ1-2; TRBD1 matches at 7 bases. CDR3 size: 15 residues. Per the germline V gene, CDR1 is MDHEN and CDR2 is SYDVKM. With V trimmed by 1 base and J by 3 bases, 5 bases remained unmatched. CDR3 in amino acids: CASSLSGTDYYGYTF. The CDR3 DNA follows: TGTGCCAGCAGTTTATCCGGGACAGACTACTATGGCTACACCTTC.